These 20 T cell receptor beta chains were all obtained from the same sample, sequenced in a study of a mutant IDH1 vaccine in newly diagnosed glioma (dated by TCRdb to the early 2020s). Receptor libraries were prepared by the immunoSEQ multiplex PCR assay. TCRdb's version of the immuneACCESS table is confined to in-frame rearrangements and falls short of the full clone set. An unresolved V gene accounts for under half of the shortfall where checked; the remainder is of unknown origin. This sample is represented by 40,000 to 45,000 clones; 80% to 85% of them were singletons. The ten largest clonotypes hold 4.7% of the sample. For these receptors, no antigen is known. The sample's time point label, decoded: week 35, safety follow-up. Every vaccine dose consisted of 300 ug of a 20-mer mutant IDH1 peptide in Montanide, administered subcutaneously together with topical imiquimod. The sample consisted of PBMCs, taken from a glioma patient whose treatment included an IDH1 peptide vaccine. These receptors were collected from a woman aged 40 to 49 with glioma. Some clones in this sample may be carry-over from other donors' samples.

The chain combines TRBV6-4 with TRBJ2-3, with no clear D. Germline V CDR1 and CDR2: MRHNA, SNTAGT. The CDR3 runs 14 residues. V was cut by 6 bases and J by 2 bases, with 12 bases left in between. This CDR3 reads CASSVEENTDTQYF. The DNA of the CDR3 is TGTGCCAGCAGCGTTGAAGAAAACACAGATACGCAGTATTTT.

The CDR3: CASSFQASTDTQYF. In DNA form, the CDR3 reads TGTGCCAGCAGTTTTCAGGCAAGCACAGATACGCAGTATTTT. The genes are TRBV27 and TRBJ2-3, with D unclear. Trimming shortened V by 3 bases and J by 0 bases, and 7 bases separated the two germline ends. This CDR3 is 14 amino acids long. The germline V gene has CDR1 MNHEY and CDR2 SMNVEV (reference sequence).

This clone turned up a few times. The chain couples TRBV5-5 to TRBJ1-6, with a possible D match to TRBD1 (5 bases). This CDR3 comprises 12 residues. Germline CDR1 is SGHKS and CDR2 is YYEKEE (reference sequence). V gave up 4 bases and J gave up 13 bases, with 12 bases separating them. The CDR3 protein is CASSRDRVPLHF. In DNA form, the CDR3 reads TGTGCCAGCAGCCGGGACCGCGTCCCCCTCCACTTT.

The J gene is TRBJ1-2, the V gene TRBV5-4, with D perhaps TRBD1 (5 bases). The CDR3 spans 17 residues. Germline CDR1 reads SGHNT; CDR2 reads YYREEE (reference sequence). Trimming left V 0 bases short and J 0 bases short, with 15 bases between. The CDR3 nucleotides are TGTGCCAGCAGCTTGGGACAGCCATATCCCCCTAACTATGGCTACACCTTC. It translates to CASSLGQPYPPNYGYTF.

The chain employs TRBV6-6 and TRBJ1-2; D is possibly TRBD1 (5 bases). The CDR3 covers 14 residues. Germline values: CDR1 MNHNY, CDR2 SVGAGI (reference sequence). Trimming cost V 6 bases and J 2 bases, with 13 bases left between them. The CDR3 DNA reads as TGTGCCAGCAGGCCCTCGGGGGGGAACTATGGCTACACCTTC. Encoded protein: CASRPSGGNYGYTF.

V usage is TRBV7-2 and J usage is TRBJ2-4; the match to TRBD2 covers 8 bases. The CDR3 loop spans 15 amino acids. V trimming: 6 bases; J trimming: 6 bases; junction bases outside the gene matches: 10. Germline CDR1 and CDR2: SGHTA and FQGNSA. The CDR3 nucleotides are TGTGCCAGCAGACGGACCGGGGGGGCCCGAAACATTCAGTACTTC. Translated: CASRRTGGARNIQYF.

This chain connects TRBV16 to TRBJ1-1; D gene uncertain. Germline V gene lookup returns CDR1 KGHSY and CDR2 FQNENV. There are 13 residues in the CDR3. V was shortened by 0 bases and J by 7 bases, with 9 bases between the two germline ends. The CDR3 coding sequence is TGTGCCAGCAGCCAATCTGTCAGGATTGAAGCTTTCTTT. It is translated as CASSQSVRIEAFF.

The gene calls are TRBV4-2 and TRBJ1-2; no definite D call. Germline CDR1 and CDR2: LGHNA and YNFKEQ. V gave up 1 base and J gave up 4 bases, with 22 bases separating them. The CDR3 totals 18 residues. The CDR3 spells CASSQGERITHWAYGYTF. The CDR3 nucleotides are TGTGCCAGCAGCCAAGGGGAACGCATTACCCATTGGGCCTATGGCTACACCTTC.

J is TRBJ2-6 and V is TRBV14; possibly TRBD2 for D (5 bases). Germline V gives CDR1 SGHDN, CDR2 FVKESK. The length of the CDR3 is 16 residues. V shed 4 bases and J shed 0 bases, with 10 bases lying between them. The CDR3 DNA is TGTGCCAGCAGCCCGGGGTCTAGCTCTGGGGCCAACGTCCTGACTTTC. Translated: CASSPGSSSGANVLTF.

This clone was detected only once. The chain links TRBV4-1 to TRBJ1-1; no clear D. V lost 1 base, J lost 13 bases, and 10 bases lay in between. The CDR3 consists of 11 residues. Germline assignment: CDR1 MGHRA and CDR2 YSYEKL. CDR3 sequence (DNA): TGCGCCAGCAGCCAAGTAGGGTCACATTTCTTT. Protein: CASSQVGSHFF.

This clone showed up just a few times. The CDR3 protein is CASRDRGGEKLFF. In DNA form, the CDR3 reads TGTGCCAGCAGGGACAGGGGGGGCGAAAAACTGTTTTTT. V is TRBV7-9 and J is TRBJ1-4; 10 bases line up with TRBD1. This CDR3 is built from 13 residues. The germline gives CDR1 SEHNR, CDR2 FQNEAQ (reference sequence). Trimming at V came to 6 bases and at J to 8 bases, leaving 3 bases not matched to a gene.

The chain couples TRBV19 to TRBJ2-2; D uncertain. The length of the CDR3 is 14 residues. In germline, CDR1 is LNHDA, CDR2 SQIVND (reference sequence). V lost 3 bases to trimming and J lost 2 bases, with 7 bases between them. The CDR3 spells CASSMGGNTGELFF. The CDR3 nucleotides are TGTGCCAGTAGTATGGGTGGAAACACCGGGGAGCTGTTTTTT.

By share, this clone ranks as medium-sized. The chain carries TRBV7-2 and TRBJ2-7; D is unresolved. V was shortened by 4 bases and J by 7 bases, with 11 bases between the two germline ends. The CDR3 consists of 12 residues. Germline CDR1 reads SGHTA; CDR2 reads FQGNSA. CDR3 in amino acids: CASSSTRHEQYF. In DNA form, the CDR3 reads TGTGCCAGCAGCTCGACTCGACATGAGCAGTACTTC.

The V and J genes are TRBV4-3 and TRBJ1-5; weak D call: TRBD1 (5 bases). The length of the CDR3 is 16 residues. The germline gives CDR1 LGHNA, CDR2 YSLEER. V shed 0 bases and J shed 5 bases, with 14 bases lying between them. CDR3 nucleotide sequence: TGCGCCAGCAGCCAAGATCGGGGTTTAGGGGATCAGCCCCAGCATTTT. Translating it yields CASSQDRGLGDQPQHF.

This clone occurred once. The chain recombines TRBV7-8 with TRBJ2-5, with TRBD2 matching 7 bases. This CDR3 contains 12 residues. In germline, CDR1 is SGHVS, CDR2 FQNEAQ. Trimming at V came to 8 bases and at J to 7 bases, leaving 7 bases not matched to a gene. CDR3: CASGGGKGTQYF. CDR3 DNA sequence: TGTGCCAGCGGCGGGGGAAAGGGGACCCAGTACTTC.

A single count supports this clone. The V call is TRBV28, the J call TRBJ2-7; D is ambiguous. The germline gives CDR1 MDHEN, CDR2 SYDVKM. CDR3 length: 13 amino acids. Trimming removed 4 bases at V and 5 bases at J, with 12 bases between. The CDR3 DNA is TGTGCCAGCAGTTCCTCAGACACGGACGAGCAGTACTTC. Translating it yields CASSSSDTDEQYF.

This chain connects TRBV6-6 to TRBJ1-1; 9 bases line up with TRBD1. CDR1 is MNHNY, CDR2 SVGAGI, per germline (reference sequence). V lost 6 bases, J lost 5 bases, and 10 bases stayed unmatched. The CDR3 loop spans 15 amino acids. The CDR3 region has the DNA TGTGCCAGCAGCACGGGGACAGGGATGCGGACTGAAGCTTTCTTT. It codes for CASSTGTGMRTEAFF.

V is TRBV6-6 and J is TRBJ1-6; TRBD1 matches at 7 bases. This CDR3 comprises 15 residues. Trimming removed 4 bases from V and 7 bases from J; junction bases left unmatched: 7. Germline CDR1 is MNHNY and CDR2 is SVGAGI (reference sequence). The DNA for the CDR3 is TGTGCCAGCAGTTCCAGACAGGGCAGGAATTCACCCCTCCACTTT. This encodes CASSSRQGRNSPLHF.

The rearrangement links TRBV7-6 to TRBJ2-6; no reliable D call. V gave up 5 bases and J gave up 1 base, with 12 bases separating them. This CDR3 is 16 amino acids long. CDR1 is SGHVS, CDR2 FNYEAQ, per germline. In DNA, the CDR3 is TGTGCCAGCAGCCCAACCCCAAAGTCTGGGGCCAACGTCCTGACTTTC. Protein product: CASSPTPKSGANVLTF.

The chain carries TRBV5-1 and TRBJ2-2; D is possibly TRBD1 (6 bases). Germline V CDR1 and CDR2: SGHRS, YFSETQ. Deletions cut 0 bases from V and 3 bases from J, with 9 bases between. The CDR3 has 15 amino acids. CDR3 nucleotides: TGCGCCAGCAGCTTGGTCAGGGGAGACACCGGGGAGCTGTTTTTT. Residues: CASSLVRGDTGELFF.